The 24 T cell receptor beta chains in this list originate from one sample, sequenced in a study of blood T cells in healthy people across ages. Combining a sample-barcoded 5' primer with a J-beta primer mix, a second PCR ran for 7 to 11 cycles. Using its own MiXCR run on the 5' RACE reads, TCRdb lists one record per CDR3 protein. The sample lists approximately 1,000,000 distinct CDR3 sequences, roughly two fifths occurring once. The sample consisted of blood. The receptors were sampled from a man between 18 and 35 years old in good health.

This clonotype was found a few times. The chain links TRBV6-5 to TRBJ2-3; perhaps TRBD2 as D (6 bases). The CDR3 sequence is 15 residues long. The germline gives CDR1 MNHEY, CDR2 SVGAGI. Deletions cut 6 bases from V and 4 bases from J, with 17 bases between. The CDR3 nucleotides read TGTGCCAGCAGACCCGGGACTGCCACCCCAGATACGCAGTATTTT. This translates into CASRPGTATPDTQYF.

This clonotype has just a few counts. The chain recombines TRBV21-1 with TRBJ2-1. TRBV21-1 is a pseudogene locus. The CDR3 contains 13 residues. CDR3 coding DNA: TGTGCCAGCAGCAAAGGGGGTCGGGATGAGCAGTTCTTC. Protein sequence: CASSKGGRDEQFF.

This chain joins TRBV4-3 and TRBJ1-4; D is possibly TRBD1 (5 bases). V lost 4 bases, J lost 8 bases, and 17 bases lay in between. In germline, CDR1 is LGHNA, CDR2 YSLEER. CDR3 length: 15 residues. The CDR3 sequence: CASSPAGIMDEKLFF. In nucleotides, the CDR3 is TGCGCCAGCAGCCCCGCAGGGATCATGGACGAAAAACTGTTTTTT.

The rearrangement links TRBV20-1 to TRBJ2-3; D gene unclear. The J call is in doubt because the DNA end fits TRBJ1-5 better. Germline CDR1 DFQATT, CDR2 SNEGSKA (reference sequence). The CDR3 is made up of 13 amino acids. CDR3 loop: CSASGPNLDTQHF. In nucleotides, the CDR3 is TGCAGTGCTAGTGGGCCCAACCTGGATACGCAGCATTTT.

The rearrangement links TRBV15 to TRBJ1-4, with a tentative D call TRBD1 (5 bases). In germline, CDR1 is LNHNV, CDR2 YYDKDF (reference sequence). The CDR3 is 15 residues long. Trimming took off 0 bases at V and 7 bases at J, with 12 bases between the two ends. The CDR3 is CATSRDRGAREKLFF. The CDR3 region has the DNA TGTGCCACCAGCAGAGATAGGGGCGCCCGTGAAAAACTGTTTTTT.

Concerning this clonotype: This sequence may be a read error, since a much larger clone differs from it by one base. The chain couples TRBV6-6 to TRBJ2-5, with D unresolved. Trimming removed 2 bases at V and 11 bases at J, with 12 bases between. CDR1 is MNHNY and CDR2 is SVGAGI in the germline V gene (reference sequence). This CDR3 is 12 amino acids long. CDR3 DNA sequence: TGTGCCAGCAGTTACGGGGTAAATGAGCAGTACTTC. Translated, it gives CASSYGVNEQYF.

The chain has TRBV12-3 or TRBV12-4 and TRBJ2-1; D uncertain. The CDR3 extends over 12 amino acids. V was shortened by 3 bases and J by 12 bases, with 12 bases between the two germline ends. CDR3: CASSFSNAGQFF. The CDR3 DNA is TGTGCCAGCAGTTTTAGTAATGCAGGGCAGTTCTTC.

The chain is built from TRBV12-3 or TRBV12-4 and TRBJ2-2; D is uncertain. V lost 11 bases and J 6 bases, leaving 10 bases between the germline ends. This CDR3 is 11 amino acids long. This CDR3 reads CASAAPGELFF. In DNA, the CDR3 is TGTGCCTCCGCGGCGCCCGGGGAGCTGTTTTTT.

The CDR3 region has the DNA TGTGCCAGCAGCTTATACACAGGACAGCAAGAGACCCAGTTCTTC. It yields the protein CASSLYTGQQETQFF. The rearrangement joins TRBV11-1 to TRBJ2-1, with D tentatively TRBD1 (6 bases). Germline V CDR1 and CDR2: SGHAT, FQDESV (reference sequence). V gave up 2 bases and J gave up 13 bases, with 21 bases separating them. The CDR3 is 15 residues long.

This clonotype came up a few times. The rearrangement uses TRBV20-1 and TRBJ1-1; a possible D gene is TRBD1 (5 bases). From germline, CDR1 is DFQATT and CDR2 SNEGSKA (reference sequence). The ends were cut back, 4 bases at V and 1 base at J, with 13 bases in the middle. This CDR3 comprises 14 residues. CDR3 region: CSATAGTENTEAFF. Written as DNA, the CDR3 is TGCAGTGCTACTGCCGGGACCGAGAACACTGAAGCTTTCTTT.

The gene calls are TRBV7-2 and TRBJ2-1, with D perhaps TRBD1 or TRBD2 (6 bases each). The CDR3 extends over 15 amino acids. V lost 4 bases to trimming and J lost 9 bases, with 19 bases between them. In germline, CDR1 is SGHTA, CDR2 FQGNSA. The CDR3, as DNA: TGTGCCAGCAGCTCCCGGAGGGGCAGGGGAATTGAGCAGTTCTTC. Protein product: CASSSRRGRGIEQFF.

The chain links TRBV6-5 to TRBJ2-7; 7 bases map to TRBD1. The CDR3 has 13 amino acids. Per germline, CDR1 MNHEY and CDR2 SVGAGI. The V gene end was trimmed by 5 bases and the J gene end by 3 bases; junction bases not matched to a gene: 4. CDR3 sequence: CASSDRQGYEQYF. CDR3 nucleotide sequence: TGTGCCAGCAGTGATAGACAGGGCTACGAGCAGTACTTC.

The chain links TRBV6-6 to TRBJ1-2, with D perhaps matching TRBD1 (5 bases). Germline lookup yields CDR1 MNHNY and CDR2 SVGAGI (reference sequence). Trimming cost V 2 bases and J 6 bases, with 13 bases left between them. This CDR3 region has 14 residues. The CDR3 DNA is TGTGCCAGCAGTTACGTGGGGGAAGGGGATGGCTACACCTTC. This codes for CASSYVGEGDGYTF.

V usage is TRBV30 and J usage is TRBJ1-2; D uncertain. The V end was cut by 0 bases, the J end by 8 bases, with 7 bases between. Germline CDR1 reads GTSNPN; CDR2 reads SVGIG (reference sequence). This CDR3 is built from 11 residues. CDR3 sequence: CAWSVRIGYTF. In DNA, the CDR3 is TGTGCCTGGAGTGTAAGGATCGGCTACACCTTC.

The CDR3: CASSLGGPGRGYTF. The DNA of the CDR3 is TGTGCCAGCAGCTTAGGGGGCCCCGGTCGGGGCTACACCTTC. V gene TRBV7-6 combines with J gene TRBJ1-2, with a tentative D call TRBD1 (5 bases). The V end was cut by 1 base, the J end by 8 bases, with 14 bases between. The length of the CDR3 is 14 residues. From germline, CDR1 is SGHVS and CDR2 FNYEAQ.

This clonotype was counted at least ten times. The genes are TRBV20-1 and TRBJ2-5; 9 bases are a match to TRBD1. The germline V gene encodes CDR1 DFQATT and CDR2 SNEGSKA (reference sequence). The V gene end was trimmed by 1 base and the J gene end by 0 bases; junction bases not matched to a gene: 0. The CDR3 is 14 residues long. CDR3 region: CSARGDRDQETQYF. The CDR3 DNA follows: TGCAGTGCTAGAGGGGACAGGGACCAAGAGACCCAGTACTTC.

The J gene is TRBJ2-5, the V gene TRBV4-1; 7 positions agree with TRBD2. Germline-derived CDR1 and CDR2 are MGHRA and YSYEKL. This CDR3 spans 15 amino acids. The ends lost 5 bases at V and 2 bases at J; junction bases unmatched: 8. The CDR3 DNA is TGCGCCAGCAGCTACCGCGGGGGAGAACAAGAGACCCAGTACTTC. Protein product: CASSYRGGEQETQYF.

This clonotype has just a few counts. The rearrangement joins TRBV18 to TRBJ1-2, with TRBD1 as a possible D gene (5 bases). With 4 bases removed from V and 4 bases from J, the gap between germline ends came to 16 bases. The CDR3 consists of 15 residues. Germline V lookup: CDR1 KGHSH, CDR2 LQKENI. The CDR3 spells CASSLQAGTPYGYTF. CDR3 DNA sequence: TGTGCCAGCTCACTGCAAGCCGGGACGCCCTATGGCTACACCTTC. The full variable domain, completed using reference TRBV18 and TRBJ1-2, is NAGVMQNPRHLVRRRGQEARLRCSPMKGHSHVYWYRQLPEEGLKFMVYLQKENIIDESGMPKERFSAEFPKEGPSILRIQQVVRGDSAAYFCASSLQAGTPYGYTFGSGTRLTVV.

This chain connects TRBV29-1 to TRBJ2-2; D perhaps matches TRBD2 (5 bases). The CDR3 has 11 residues. The germline V gene encodes CDR1 SQVTM and CDR2 ANQGSEA. The V gene lost 4 bases and the J gene lost 7 bases, with 7 bases spanning the gap. CDR3 DNA: TGCAGCGTTGTGAGCGGCGGGGAGCTGTTTTTT. Translated, it gives CSVVSGGELFF.

V usage is TRBV5-8 and J usage is TRBJ2-1; TRBD1 aligns across 7 bases. CDR1 and CDR2 from the germline V gene are SGHTS and YDEGEE. J lost 4 bases, V lost 8 bases, and 9 bases had no gene match. This CDR3 has 14 residues. CDR3 nucleotide sequence: TGTGCCAGGTCTACAGGGGACCCTTACAATGAGCAGTTCTTC. As protein: CARSTGDPYNEQFF. Full variable domain (missing parts from reference TRBV5-8 and TRBJ2-1): EAGVTQSPTHLIKTRGQQATLRCSPISGHTSVYWYQQALGLGLQFLLWYDEGEERNRGNFPPRFSGRQFPNYSSELNVNALELEDSALYLCARSTGDPYNEQFFGPGTRLTVL.

Of note for this clonotype: Given a much more abundant clone one base away, this may be a read error. The CDR3: CASTVLTGANSPLHF. CDR3 nucleotide sequence: TGTGCCAGCACCGTGTTGACAGGGGCAAATTCACCCCTCCACTTT. This chain joins TRBV2 and TRBJ1-6; 8 nucleotides match TRBD1. V shed 7 bases and J 7 bases; nucleotides not matched to a gene: 9. This CDR3 region has 15 residues. From germline, CDR1 is SNHLY and CDR2 FYNNEI.

V gene TRBV7-2 combines with J gene TRBJ2-7, with 10 bases identical to TRBD2. This CDR3 has 16 amino acids. CDR1 is SGHTA and CDR2 is FQGNSA in the germline V gene. V lost 4 bases to trimming and J lost 3 bases; unmatched junction nucleotides: 9. This chain's CDR3 is CASSSDLASGSYEQYF. For the CDR3, the DNA is TGTGCCAGCAGCTCTGACTTGGCTAGCGGGAGCTACGAGCAGTACTTC.

This clonotype has a handful of counts. The CDR3 DNA follows: TGCGCCAGCAGCCCACCTGCAAGGGCCAATGAGCAGTTCTTC. Translated: CASSPPARANEQFF. The V and J genes are TRBV4-1 and TRBJ2-1; no reliable D call. The CDR3 runs to 14 residues. Trimming removed 4 bases at V and 6 bases at J, with 13 bases between. In germline, CDR1 is MGHRA, CDR2 YSYEKL.

J is TRBJ2-5 and V is TRBV4-3; no firm D call. Germline-derived CDR1 and CDR2 are LGHNA and YSLEER. V lost 2 bases, J lost 11 bases, and 18 bases lay in between. The CDR3 length is 14 residues. CDR3 nucleotide sequence: TGCGCCAGCAGCCAAATGCAAGGGCGGAATGAGCAGTACTTC. Translation: CASSQMQGRNEQYF.